The rows below give T cell receptor beta chains drawn from one sample of a study of post-analysis software for immune sequencing data. Via MiXCR, TCRdb re-called the PCR reads, giving one row per CDR3 protein. Altogether hundreds of thousands of distinct CDR3 sequences are present, over 45% being singletons, with the ten largest covering around 10%. The sample consisted of blood. These receptors were obtained from a girl aged 2-15 years with multiple sclerosis. CDR3s include the opening cysteine and the closing phenylalanine or tryptophan. D genes are given only for firm matches. Clone size is given for some rows only: seen once, a few or many times, or a class if the clone is expanded.

clone_size d_call j_call v_call cdr3_aa cdr3_nt
. . TRBJ2-3 TRBV7-2 CASSSNRDGTDTQYF TGTGCCAGCAGCTCGAACAGGGACGGGACAGATACGCAGTATTTT
. . TRBJ2-5 TRBV6-2/TRBV6-3 CASSPFRDSQETQYF TGTGCCAGCAGTCCTTTCCGGGACTCCCAAGAGACCCAGTACTTC
. . TRBJ2-3 TRBV6-4 CASSAAAGTSTDTQYF TGTGCCAGCAGTGCTGCCGCGGGGACTAGCACAGATACGCAGTATTTT
. TRBD1 TRBJ1-2 TRBV12-3/TRBV12-4 CASSLARGKNGYTF TGTGCCAGCAGTTTAGCCAGGGGGAAGAATGGCTACACCTTC
. . TRBJ1-2 TRBV6-1 CASSEVRGASYGYTF TGTGCCAGCAGTGAAGTGCGGGGAGCCTCCTATGGCTACACCTTC
. . TRBJ2-6 TRBV7-8 CASSSGRISGANVLTF TGTGCCAGCAGCTCGGGACGAATCTCTGGGGCCAACGTCCTGACTTTC
few . TRBJ1-2 TRBV6-6 CASRREAGYTF TGTGCCAGCAGAAGGGAGGCTGGCTACACCTTC
few TRBD1 TRBJ1-5 TRBV6-8 CASSYGPTGGKGQGPGPSNQPQHF TGTGCCAGCAGTTACGGCCCGACAGGAGGCAAAGGACAGGGCCCGGGACCGTCTAATCAGCCCCAGCATTTT
. TRBD1 TRBJ2-1 TRBV29-1 CSGTGGHEQFF TGCAGCGGTACAGGGGGACATGAGCAGTTCTTC
few TRBD1 TRBJ1-2 TRBV25-1 CASSESIEGQRGYTF TGTGCCAGCAGTGAAAGTATCGAGGGACAGCGGGGCTACACCTTC
. . TRBJ2-6 TRBV11-1 CASSGRGASGANVLTF TGTGCCAGCAGCGGGAGGGGGGCGTCTGGGGCCAACGTCCTGACTTTC
few TRBD1 TRBJ2-1 TRBV5-1 CASSLGGQGLNEQFF TGCGCCAGCAGCTTGGGTGGACAGGGACTCAATGAGCAGTTCTTC
. TRBD1 TRBJ1-5 TRBV7-3 CASSLLVADRGHQPQHF TGTGCCAGCAGCTTATTGGTAGCGGACAGGGGCCATCAGCCCCAGCATTTT
. . TRBJ2-3 TRBV6-5 CASSYRRQSDTQYF TGTGCCAGCAGTTACCGCCGACAGAGCGATACGCAGTATTTT
. . TRBJ1-5 TRBV25-1 CASIYGRFNQPQHF TGTGCCAGCATTTACGGGAGATTCAATCAGCCCCAGCATTTT
. . TRBJ2-1 TRBV29-1 CSVPGEQFF TGCAGCGTCCCGGGCGAGCAGTTCTTC
. . TRBJ2-1 TRBV3-1 CASSQAREYNEQFF TGTGCCAGCAGCCAAGCCCGGGAATACAATGAGCAGTTCTTC
once . TRBJ1-5 TRBV7-2 CASSAGGTHQPQHF TGTGCCAGCAGCGCCGGGGGGACCCATCAGCCCCAGCATTTT
. TRBD1 TRBJ1-4 TRBV6-9 CASSYERTGVEKLFF TGTGCCAGCAGTTATGAAAGGACAGGAGTCGAAAAACTGTTTTTT
few . TRBJ2-1 TRBV29-1 CSVVRRGRSNEQFF TGCAGCGTTGTCCGGCGGGGACGATCCAATGAGCAGTTCTTC
. . TRBJ2-5 TRBV6-5 CASSYRGEQYF TGTGCCAGCAGTTACCGTGGGGAACAGTACTTC
. . TRBJ1-1 TRBV29-1 CSVAWRVGRNTEAFF TGCAGCGTTGCATGGCGGGTGGGGAGGAACACTGAAGCTTTCTTT
few TRBD2 TRBJ2-1 TRBV5-1 CASKWASGGYNEQFF TGCGCCAGCAAGTGGGCTAGCGGGGGGTACAATGAGCAGTTCTTC
. . TRBJ1-5 TRBV20-1 CSARVLGEVQPQHF TGCAGTGCTAGAGTCCTGGGAGAGGTTCAGCCCCAGCATTTT
. . TRBJ2-3 TRBV6-1 CASGGSIREPYTQYF TGTGCCAGTGGCGGGTCTATCCGGGAGCCATATACGCAGTATTTT
few TRBD1 TRBJ2-3 TRBV6-5 CASRSSHTGALTDTQYF TGTGCCAGCAGATCCTCACACACAGGGGCGCTCACAGATACGCAGTATTTT
. TRBD1 TRBJ1-2 TRBV5-1 CASSPGTGGLGYTF TGCGCCAGTAGCCCCGGGACAGGGGGCCTTGGCTACACCTTC
. TRBD1 TRBJ2-1 TRBV7-8 CASSPRGQGSSYNEQFF TGTGCCAGCAGCCCTAGGGGGCAAGGAAGCTCCTACAATGAGCAGTTCTTC
. . TRBJ2-5 TRBV7-2 CASSLAGTQQETQYF TGTGCCAGCAGCTTAGCTGGGACCCAGCAAGAGACCCAGTACTTC
few . TRBJ2-7 TRBV29-1 CSVESSGGVRDEQYF TGCAGCGTTGAATCCTCCGGAGGGGTCAGGGACGAGCAGTACTTC
few . TRBJ2-3 TRBV5-1 CASSSTSTDTQYF TGCGCCAGCAGCTCCACTAGCACAGATACGCAGTATTTT
few TRBD1 TRBJ2-7 TRBV20-1 CSARSGTGGHEQYF TGCAGTGCTAGGTCGGGGACAGGGGGTCACGAGCAGTACTTC
. TRBD1 TRBJ2-3 TRBV11-2 CASSHGPAQGSSTDTQYF TGTGCCAGCAGCCATGGTCCTGCACAGGGGTCCTCCACAGATACGCAGTATTTT
. . TRBJ2-7 TRBV27 CASSFRTPYEQYF TGTGCCAGCAGTTTTCGGACCCCCTACGAGCAGTACTTC
. . TRBJ2-6 TRBV3-1 CASSQGTPGGANVLTF TGTGCCAGCAGCCAAGGTACCCCAGGAGGGGCCAACGTCCTGACTTTC
. . TRBJ1-1 TRBV10-3 CAISVEAGNTEAFF TGTGCCATCAGTGTCGAGGCGGGGAACACTGAAGCTTTCTTT
. . TRBJ2-1 TRBV5-1 CASSLWASSNEQFF TGCGCCAGCAGCTTGTGGGCTAGCTCTAATGAGCAGTTCTTC
. TRBD1 TRBJ2-3 TRBV29-1 CSSRTGGDTQYF TGCAGCTCAAGGACAGGTGGAGATACGCAGTATTTT
. TRBD2 TRBJ2-3 TRBV7-2 CASSPGLAGGGQYF TGTGCCAGCAGCCCGGGACTAGCGGGAGGAGGGCAGTATTTT
few . TRBJ2-7 TRBV3-1 CASSQAGYEQYF TGTGCCAGCAGCCAGGCGGGGTACGAGCAGTACTTC
. . TRBJ2-3 TRBV12-3/TRBV12-4 CASSKEGQWLPDTQYF TGTGCCAGCAGCAAGGAAGGACAGTGGCTCCCAGATACGCAGTATTTT
. . TRBJ2-1 TRBV29-1 CSGGERRNEQFF TGCAGCGGGGGGGAGAGAAGGAATGAGCAGTTCTTC
. . TRBJ2-5 TRBV20-1 CSARGQALGEYF TGCAGTGCTAGAGGACAGGCACTGGGGGAGTACTTC
. TRBD2 TRBJ2-1 TRBV12-3/TRBV12-4 CASSFFVGGSVGEQFF TGTGCCAGCAGTTTTTTTGTCGGGGGGTCGGTGGGTGAGCAGTTCTTC
. . TRBJ1-2 TRBV7-2 CASSPSQRGNYYGYTF TGTGCCAGCAGCCCATCTCAACGGGGAAACTACTATGGCTACACCTTC
. . TRBJ2-7 TRBV3-1 CASRWAGGEQYF TGTGCCAGCAGGTGGGCAGGAGGAGAGCAGTACTTC
few TRBD1 TRBJ2-1 TRBV27 CASSQQGVRSYNEQFF TGTGCCAGCAGTCAACAGGGGGTGAGGTCCTACAATGAGCAGTTCTTC
. TRBD2 TRBJ2-1 TRBV5-5 CASSMTSGRGTEQFF TGTGCCAGCAGCATGACTAGCGGGAGGGGTACTGAGCAGTTCTTC
. . TRBJ2-5 TRBV12-3/TRBV12-4 CASSFSTQYF TGTGCCAGCAGTTTTTCGACCCAGTACTTC
. . TRBJ2-5 TRBV20-1 CSAIGREKETQYF TGCAGTGCTATAGGCAGGGAAAAAGAGACCCAGTACTTC
. TRBD1 TRBJ2-1 TRBV28 CASSTGVRSYNEQFF TGTGCCAGCAGTACAGGGGTACGATCCTACAATGAGCAGTTCTTC
. . TRBJ2-3 TRBV2 CASTEGADTQYF TGTGCCAGCACCGAAGGGGCAGATACGCAGTATTTT
. TRBD2 TRBJ2-1 TRBV12-3/TRBV12-4 CATKNRDYYDEQFF TGTGCCACCAAAAACCGGGACTATTACGATGAGCAGTTCTTC
. . TRBJ1-2 TRBV15 CATSRGRPGHHSNFYGYTF TGTGCCACCAGCAGAGGCAGACCGGGACATCACTCCAACTTCTATGGCTACACCTTC
. . TRBJ1-1 TRBV19 CASMVLTATEAFF TGTGCCAGTATGGTCTTGACGGCCACTGAAGCTTTCTTT
. TRBD2 TRBJ2-1 TRBV12-3/TRBV12-4 CASSLTSGGYSYNEQFF TGTGCCAGCAGTTTAACTAGCGGGGGTTACTCCTACAATGAGCAGTTCTTC
few TRBD2 TRBJ2-3 TRBV6-2/TRBV6-3 CAGSRGGSTDTQYF TGTGCCGGATCTCGCGGGGGGAGCACAGATACGCAGTATTTT
. TRBD1 TRBJ2-1 TRBV12-3/TRBV12-4 CASSPDRDPEQFF TGTGCCAGCAGTCCTGACAGGGACCCTGAGCAGTTCTTC
. TRBD1 TRBJ1-5 TRBV12-3/TRBV12-4 CASSWDSPNQPQHF TGTGCCAGCAGTTGGGACAGCCCCAATCAGCCCCAGCATTTT